The rows below give T cell receptor beta chains drawn from one sample of a study of blood T cell repertoires in COVID-19. The repertoire was sequenced with immunoSEQ multiplex PCR; TCRdb's copy has only in-frame clones and lacks some. This table has approximately 150,000 clones, about 87% appearing once. The sequenced sample was peripheral blood. The receptors derive from a human donor in a cohort sampled during active COVID-19. The CDR3 runs from the conserved cysteine through the conserved F or W. The D gene is left open where the match is weak. The listing skips clone size in some rows; elsewhere it reads once, few, many or a size class.

V	J	length	D	size	CDR3	DNA
TRBV9	TRBJ2-2	17	TRBD1	NA	CASSVPTGGRNTGELFF	TGTGCCAGCAGCGTCCCGACAGGGGGCCGGAACACCGGGGAGCTGTTTTTT
TRBV5-1	TRBJ1-1	14	NA	NA	CASSSTSGQREAFF	TGCGCCAGCAGCTCCACCTCGGGACAACGTGAAGCTTTCTTT
TRBV30	TRBJ1-4	13	NA	NA	CAWMGLGFEKLFF	TGTGCCTGGATGGGACTCGGTTTTGAAAAACTGTTTTTT
TRBV5-4	TRBJ1-5	15	TRBD1	NA	CASSLDRGPNQPQHF	TGTGCCAGCAGCTTGGACAGGGGGCCCAATCAGCCCCAGCATTTT
TRBV19	TRBJ2-7	15	NA	once	CASRYTDRSSYEQYF	TGTGCCAGTAGGTATACCGACAGGAGCTCCTACGAGCAGTACTTC
TRBV9	TRBJ1-2	14	TRBD1	once	CASSPGTANYGYTF	TGTGCCAGCAGCCCCGGGACAGCTAACTATGGCTACACCTTC
TRBV5-1	TRBJ2-7	15	NA	NA	CASRGGGGLSYEQYF	TGCGCCAGCAGGGGGGGCGGGGGCCTCTCCTACGAGCAGTACTTC
TRBV6-1	TRBJ2-3	19	TRBD1	NA	CASSAPKDVGQGYADTQYF	TGTGCCAGCAGTGCACCAAAGGATGTAGGACAGGGGTACGCGGATACGCAGTATTTT
TRBV12-3/TRBV12-4	TRBJ1-2	12	NA	NA	CASTLRGYGYTF	TGTGCCAGCACCCTTAGGGGTTACGGCTACACCTTC
TRBV4-3	TRBJ2-1	17	TRBD2	NA	CASSQGELAGRGSEQFF	TGCGCCAGCAGCCAAGGGGAACTAGCGGGGAGGGGCAGTGAGCAGTTCTTC
TRBV19	TRBJ2-1	14	TRBD2	NA	CASGSGGQDNEQFF	TGTGCCAGTGGTTCGGGGGGGCAGGACAATGAGCAGTTCTTC
TRBV19	TRBJ2-5	15	TRBD1	NA	CASSIGGTGEETQYF	TGTGCCAGTAGTATAGGAGGGACAGGAGAAGAGACCCAGTACTTC
TRBV6-5	TRBJ2-2	14	NA	few	CASSLQRDTGELFF	TGTGCCAGCAGTCTGCAACGGGACACCGGGGAGCTGTTTTTT
TRBV29-1	TRBJ2-5	13	NA	NA	CSAIRDTQETQYF	TGCAGCGCCATCCGGGACACCCAAGAGACCCAGTACTTC
TRBV27	TRBJ1-2	16	NA	NA	CASSSLGLPGDYGYTF	TGTGCCAGCAGTTCCCTGGGCCTGCCGGGGGACTATGGCTACACCTTC
TRBV5-6	TRBJ1-4	15	TRBD1	NA	CASSYRGRTNEKLFF	TGTGCCAGCAGCTACAGGGGGCGGACTAATGAAAAACTGTTTTTT
TRBV7-9	TRBJ2-1	12	NA	NA	CASSLPGIEQFF	TGTGCCAGCAGTCTACCAGGGATTGAGCAGTTCTTC
TRBV7-3	TRBJ2-3	15	NA	NA	CASSPTRSSADTQYF	TGTGCCAGCAGCCCAACTAGAAGTAGCGCAGATACGCAGTATTTT
TRBV4-1	TRBJ2-5	16	TRBD1	NA	CASSQGDRTGKETQYF	TGCGCCAGCAGCCAAGGCGACCGGACAGGGAAAGAGACCCAGTACTTC
TRBV13	TRBJ2-3	15	TRBD2	NA	CASRLGGLAADTQYF	TGTGCCAGCAGATTGGGCGGACTAGCGGCAGATACGCAGTATTTT
TRBV6-5	TRBJ2-1	14	NA	NA	CASSYTDRDNEQFF	TGTGCCAGCAGTTACACGGACAGAGACAATGAGCAGTTCTTC
TRBV27	TRBJ1-1	17	NA	NA	CASSGGAGHLPNTEAFF	TGTGCCAGCAGCGGGGGTGCAGGACACTTACCGAACACTGAAGCTTTCTTT
TRBV2	TRBJ1-5	14	NA	NA	CASSPERGNQPQHF	TGTGCCAGCAGCCCCGAAAGAGGCAATCAGCCCCAGCATTTT
TRBV4-2	TRBJ2-3	18	TRBD2	NA	CASSQDSLAGVSTDTQYF	TGTGCCAGCAGCCAAGATAGCCTAGCGGGGGTGAGCACAGATACGCAGTATTTT
TRBV27	TRBJ1-6	15	NA	NA	CASSFEGWGNSPLHF	TGTGCCAGCAGTTTTGAGGGCTGGGGTAATTCACCCCTCCACTTT
TRBV24-1	TRBJ2-3	17	TRBD2	NA	CATSAAGGVFSTDTQYF	TGTGCCACCAGTGCTGCGGGGGGTGTTTTTAGCACAGATACGCAGTATTTT
TRBV7-3	TRBJ2-7	14	TRBD2	NA	CASSPESGGEEQYF	TGTGCCAGCAGCCCGGAGAGCGGGGGAGAGGAGCAGTACTTC
TRBV4-2	TRBJ2-1	15	NA	once	CASSLEEGLDNEQFF	TGTGCCAGCAGCCTGGAGGAGGGTTTAGACAATGAGCAGTTCTTC
TRBV11-3	TRBJ2-1	13	NA	NA	CASSLDRFNEQFF	TGTGCCAGCAGCCTAGACAGGTTCAATGAGCAGTTCTTC
TRBV28	TRBJ1-2	13	TRBD1	NA	CATLGGRVYGYTF	TGTGCCACCCTAGGGGGCCGGGTCTATGGCTACACCTTC
TRBV12-3/TRBV12-4	TRBJ1-1	13	NA	NA	CASSLEGGGGAFF	TGTGCCAGCAGTTTAGAGGGAGGGGGAGGAGCTTTCTTT
TRBV5-6	TRBJ2-3	15	NA	NA	CASSFFTGSTDTQYF	TGTGCCAGCAGCTTCTTCACAGGGAGCACAGATACGCAGTATTTT
TRBV14	TRBJ1-6	15	NA	NA	CASSQEGLGPSPLHF	TGTGCCAGCAGCCAAGAGGGGCTCGGGCCGTCACCCCTCCACTTT
TRBV15	TRBJ2-3	20	TRBD2	NA	CATSTGLLAGGGASTDTQYF	TGTGCCACCAGCACCGGCCTACTAGCGGGGGGGGGAGCTAGCACAGATACGCAGTATTTT
TRBV10-3	TRBJ1-1	13	NA	few	CAISDVGGGEAFF	TGTGCCATCAGTGATGTGGGGGGGGGTGAAGCTTTCTTT
TRBV18	TRBJ1-1	15	NA	NA	CASHVGGLTNTEAFF	TGTGCCAGTCACGTCGGGGGGCTGACGAACACTGAAGCTTTCTTT
TRBV4-1	TRBJ1-5	16	NA	few	CASSQDRQDSNQPQHF	TGCGCCAGCAGCCAAGACCGACAGGATAGCAATCAGCCCCAGCATTTT
TRBV7-2	TRBJ1-2	14	TRBD1	NA	CASSLGQGHYGYTF	TGTGCCAGCAGCCTAGGACAGGGCCACTATGGCTACACCTTC
TRBV19	TRBJ2-6	14	NA	NA	CASSTGAGANVLTF	TGTGCCAGTAGTACAGGGGCAGGGGCCAACGTCCTGACTTTC
TRBV3-1/TRBV3-2	TRBJ2-2	16	NA	NA	CASSQSRSGNTGELFF	TGTGCCAGCAGCCAATCGAGGTCCGGGAACACCGGGGAGCTGTTTTTT
TRBV7-2	TRBJ2-1	14	NA	NA	CASSPRGEGNEQFF	TGTGCCAGCAGCCCTAGGGGGGAGGGCAATGAGCAGTTCTTC
TRBV5-4	TRBJ2-7	14	NA	NA	CASSFRDSTYEQYF	TGTGCCAGCAGCTTTAGGGACTCCACCTACGAGCAGTACTTC
TRBV2	TRBJ1-6	13	NA	NA	CASSAGGVSPLHF	TGTGCCAGCAGTGCGGGGGGAGTCTCACCCCTCCACTTT
TRBV7-9	TRBJ2-7	18	NA	once	CASSSLGAWGPGRGEQYF	TGTGCCAGCAGCTCCCTGGGGGCGTGGGGCCCAGGTCGGGGAGAGCAGTACTTC
TRBV3-1/TRBV3-2	TRBJ2-3	16	TRBD2	NA	CASSFTSGGSTDTQYF	TGTGCCAGCAGCTTCACTAGCGGGGGCTCCACAGATACGCAGTATTTT